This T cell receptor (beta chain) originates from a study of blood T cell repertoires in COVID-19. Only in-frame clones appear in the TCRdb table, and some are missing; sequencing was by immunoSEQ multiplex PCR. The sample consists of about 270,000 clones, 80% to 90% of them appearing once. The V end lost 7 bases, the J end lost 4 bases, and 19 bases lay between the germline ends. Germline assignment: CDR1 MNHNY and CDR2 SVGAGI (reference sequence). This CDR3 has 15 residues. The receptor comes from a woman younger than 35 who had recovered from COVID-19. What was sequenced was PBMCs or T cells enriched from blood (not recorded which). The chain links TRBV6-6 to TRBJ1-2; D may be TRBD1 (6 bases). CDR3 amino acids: CASKRPGGLGYGYTF. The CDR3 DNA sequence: TGTGCCAGCAAACGCCCCGGGGGGCTTGGCTATGGCTACACCTTC.